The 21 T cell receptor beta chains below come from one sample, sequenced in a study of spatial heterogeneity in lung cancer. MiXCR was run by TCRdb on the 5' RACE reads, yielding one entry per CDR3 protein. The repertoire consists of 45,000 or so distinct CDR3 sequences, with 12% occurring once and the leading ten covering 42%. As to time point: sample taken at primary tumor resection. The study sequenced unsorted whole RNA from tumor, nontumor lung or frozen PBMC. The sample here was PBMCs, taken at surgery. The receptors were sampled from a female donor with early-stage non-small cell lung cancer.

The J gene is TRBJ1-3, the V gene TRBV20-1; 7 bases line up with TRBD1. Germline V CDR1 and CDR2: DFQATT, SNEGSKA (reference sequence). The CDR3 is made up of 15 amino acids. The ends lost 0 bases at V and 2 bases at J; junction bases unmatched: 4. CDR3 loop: CSARDLGTAGNTIYF. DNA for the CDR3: TGCAGTGCTAGAGATCTTGGGACAGCTGGAAACACCATATATTTT.

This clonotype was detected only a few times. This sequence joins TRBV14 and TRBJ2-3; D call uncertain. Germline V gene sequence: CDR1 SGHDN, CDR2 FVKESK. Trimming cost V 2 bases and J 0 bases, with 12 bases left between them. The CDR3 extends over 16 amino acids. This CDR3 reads CASSQSRHTSTDTQYF. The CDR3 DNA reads TGTGCCAGCAGCCAATCCCGGCATACTAGCACAGATACGCAGTATTTT.

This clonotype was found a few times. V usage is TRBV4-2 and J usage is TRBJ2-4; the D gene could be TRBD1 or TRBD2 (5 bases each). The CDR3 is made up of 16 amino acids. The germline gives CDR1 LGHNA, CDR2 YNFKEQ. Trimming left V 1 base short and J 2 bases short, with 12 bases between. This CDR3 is CASSQVGDDTKNIQYF. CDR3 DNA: TGTGCCAGCAGCCAAGTGGGGGACGATACCAAAAACATTCAGTACTTC.

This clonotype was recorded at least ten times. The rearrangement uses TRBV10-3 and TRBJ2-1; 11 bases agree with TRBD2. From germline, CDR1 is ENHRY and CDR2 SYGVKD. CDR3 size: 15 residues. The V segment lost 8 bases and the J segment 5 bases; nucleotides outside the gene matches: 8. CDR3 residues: CAIEASGGNHNEQFF. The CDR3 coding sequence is TGTGCCATCGAGGCTAGCGGGGGGAACCACAATGAGCAGTTCTTC.

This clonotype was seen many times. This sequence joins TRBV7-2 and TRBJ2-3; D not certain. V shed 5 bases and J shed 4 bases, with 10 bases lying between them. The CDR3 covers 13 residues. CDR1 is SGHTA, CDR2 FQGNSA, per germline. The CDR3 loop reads CASSPISPDTQYF. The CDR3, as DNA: TGTGCCAGCAGCCCCATATCACCAGATACGCAGTATTTT. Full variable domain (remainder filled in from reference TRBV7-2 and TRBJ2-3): GAGVSQSPSNKVTEKGKDVELRCDPISGHTALYWYRQSLGQGLEFLIYFQGNSAPDKSGLPSDRFSAERTGGSVSTLTIQRTQQEDSAVYLCASSPISPDTQYFGPGTRLTVL.

The CDR3 region is CASSLTGLDNEKLFF. The CDR3 coding sequence is TGTGCCAGCAGTTTGACAGGGCTCGATAATGAAAAACTGTTTTTT. V is TRBV28 and J is TRBJ1-4; the match to TRBD1 covers 7 bases. V trimming: 3 bases; J trimming: 4 bases; junction bases outside the gene matches: 5. The germline V gene encodes CDR1 MDHEN and CDR2 SYDVKM. CDR3 length equals 15 residues.

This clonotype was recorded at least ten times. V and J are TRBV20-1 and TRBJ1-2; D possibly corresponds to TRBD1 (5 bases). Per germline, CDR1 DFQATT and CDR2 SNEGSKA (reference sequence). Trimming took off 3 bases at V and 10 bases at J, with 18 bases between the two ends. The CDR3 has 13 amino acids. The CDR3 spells CSARGGRQFVYTF. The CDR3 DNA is TGCAGTGCTAGGGGGGGAAGACAGTTTGTCTACACCTTC.

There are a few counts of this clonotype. CDR3 DNA sequence: TGCAGCGTTGAAGACGCACAGAGTGGCTACACCTTC. Its translation is CSVEDAQSGYTF. The rearrangement joins TRBV29-1 to TRBJ1-2; D gene unclear. Germline CDR1 reads SQVTM; CDR2 reads ANQGSEA. The germline V and J ends were trimmed by 0 bases and 7 bases, with 9 bases remaining between them. CDR3 length: 12 residues.

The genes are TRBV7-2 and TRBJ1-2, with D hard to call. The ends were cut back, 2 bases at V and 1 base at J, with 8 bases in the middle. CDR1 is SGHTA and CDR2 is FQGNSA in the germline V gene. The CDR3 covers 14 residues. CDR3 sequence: CASSLPGVNYGYTF. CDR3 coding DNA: TGTGCCAGCAGCTTACCTGGGGTTAACTATGGCTACACCTTC. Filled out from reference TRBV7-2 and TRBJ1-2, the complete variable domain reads GAGVSQSPSNKVTEKGKDVELRCDPISGHTALYWYRQSLGQGLEFLIYFQGNSAPDKSGLPSDRFSAERTGGSVSTLTIQRTQQEDSAVYLCASSLPGVNYGYTFGSGTRLTVV.

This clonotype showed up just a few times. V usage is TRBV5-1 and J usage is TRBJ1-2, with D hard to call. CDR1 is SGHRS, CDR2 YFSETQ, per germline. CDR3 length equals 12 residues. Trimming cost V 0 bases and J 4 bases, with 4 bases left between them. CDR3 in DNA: TGCGCCAGCAGCTTGGGCTCCTATGGCTACACCTTC. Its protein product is CASSLGSYGYTF.

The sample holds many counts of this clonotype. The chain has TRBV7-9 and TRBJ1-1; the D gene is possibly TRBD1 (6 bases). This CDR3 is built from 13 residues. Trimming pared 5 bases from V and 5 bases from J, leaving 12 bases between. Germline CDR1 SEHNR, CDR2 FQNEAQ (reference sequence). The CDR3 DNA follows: TGTGCCAGCAGCCTAACAGGGCTTACTGAAGCTTTCTTT. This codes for CASSLTGLTEAFF.

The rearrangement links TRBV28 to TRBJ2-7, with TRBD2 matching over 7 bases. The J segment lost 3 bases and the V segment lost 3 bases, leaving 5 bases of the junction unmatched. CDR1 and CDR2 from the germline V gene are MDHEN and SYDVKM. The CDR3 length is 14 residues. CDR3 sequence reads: CASSLQRGHYEQYF. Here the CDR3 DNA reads TGTGCCAGCAGTTTGCAGCGGGGCCACTACGAGCAGTACTTC. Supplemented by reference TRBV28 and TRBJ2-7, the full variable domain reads DVKVTQSSRYLVKRTGEKVFLECVQDMDHENMFWYRQDPGLGLRLIYFSYDVKMKEKGDIPEGYSVSREKKERFSLILESASTNQTSMYLCASSLQRGHYEQYFGPGTRLTVT.

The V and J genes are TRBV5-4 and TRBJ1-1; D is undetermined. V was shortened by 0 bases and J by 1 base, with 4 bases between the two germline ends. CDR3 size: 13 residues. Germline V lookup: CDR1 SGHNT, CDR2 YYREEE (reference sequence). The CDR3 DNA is TGTGCCAGCAGCTTGGAACCGAACACTGAAGCTTTCTTT. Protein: CASSLEPNTEAFF.

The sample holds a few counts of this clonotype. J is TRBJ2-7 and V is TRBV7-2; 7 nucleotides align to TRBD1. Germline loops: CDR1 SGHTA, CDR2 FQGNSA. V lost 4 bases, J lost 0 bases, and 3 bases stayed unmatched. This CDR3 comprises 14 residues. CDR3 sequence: CASSSGTDSYEQYF. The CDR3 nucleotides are TGTGCCAGCAGCTCCGGGACAGACTCCTACGAGCAGTACTTC.

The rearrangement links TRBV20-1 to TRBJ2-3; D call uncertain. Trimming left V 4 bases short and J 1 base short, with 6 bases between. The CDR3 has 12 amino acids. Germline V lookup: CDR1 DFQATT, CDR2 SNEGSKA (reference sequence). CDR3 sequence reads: CSANLGTDTQYF. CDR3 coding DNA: TGCAGTGCTAACCTGGGCACAGATACGCAGTATTTT.

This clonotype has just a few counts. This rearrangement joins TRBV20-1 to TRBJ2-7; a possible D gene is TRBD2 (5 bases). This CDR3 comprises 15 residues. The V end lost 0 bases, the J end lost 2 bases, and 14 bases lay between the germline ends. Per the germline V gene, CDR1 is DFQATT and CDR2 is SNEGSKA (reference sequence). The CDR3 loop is CSARDFGEPTYEQYF. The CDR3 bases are TGCAGTGCTAGAGATTTCGGGGAACCAACCTACGAGCAGTACTTC.

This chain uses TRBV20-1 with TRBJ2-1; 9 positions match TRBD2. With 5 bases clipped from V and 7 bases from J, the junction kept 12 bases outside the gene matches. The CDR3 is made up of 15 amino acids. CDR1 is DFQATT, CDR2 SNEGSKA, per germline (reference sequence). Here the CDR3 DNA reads TGCAGTGCTCACCTCAGTGGCGGGGGGGCGAATGAGCAGTTCTTC. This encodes CSAHLSGGGANEQFF.

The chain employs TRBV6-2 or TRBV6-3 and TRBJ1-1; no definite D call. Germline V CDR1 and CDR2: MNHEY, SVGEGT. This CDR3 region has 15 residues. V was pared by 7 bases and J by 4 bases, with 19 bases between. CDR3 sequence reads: CASKGNLALATEAFF. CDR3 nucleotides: TGTGCCAGCAAAGGGAATCTCGCCCTTGCCACTGAAGCTTTCTTT.

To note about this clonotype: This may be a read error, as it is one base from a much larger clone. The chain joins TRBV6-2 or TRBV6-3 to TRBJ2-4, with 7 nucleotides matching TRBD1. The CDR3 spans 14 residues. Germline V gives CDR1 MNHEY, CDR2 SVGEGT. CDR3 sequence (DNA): TGTGCCAGAAACAAAACAGGGGCCAAAAACATGCAGTACTTC. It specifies CARNKTGAKNMQYF.

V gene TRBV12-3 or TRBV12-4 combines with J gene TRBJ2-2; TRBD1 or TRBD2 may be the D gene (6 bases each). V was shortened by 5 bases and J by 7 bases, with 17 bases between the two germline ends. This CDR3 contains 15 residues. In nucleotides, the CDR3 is TGTGCCAGCAGTCCGAGGGGGGTACTGGGCGGGGAGCTGTTTTTT. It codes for CASSPRGVLGGELFF.

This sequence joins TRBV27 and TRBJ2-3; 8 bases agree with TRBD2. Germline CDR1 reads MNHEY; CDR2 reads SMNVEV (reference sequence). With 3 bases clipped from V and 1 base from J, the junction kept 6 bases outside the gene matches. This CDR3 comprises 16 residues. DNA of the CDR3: TGTGCCAGCAGTTTTTCGGGGGGGCGGGGCACAGATACGCAGTATTTT. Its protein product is CASSFSGGRGTDTQYF.